The entry that follows covers one T cell receptor beta chain sequence. The antigen is undetermined. These data belong to a study of T cell responses to AZD1222 COVID-19 vaccine. Study-wide findings and caveats: Sampling that yielded the repertoires occurred only after the peak T cell response. Close to half of all spike-specific TCRs reportedly target regions of the variants that are unmutated.

Clones were read by immunoSEQ multiplex PCR, and TCRdb kept only the in-frame ones, dropping some. The data show over 150,000 clones, approximately 87% seen once. This TCR came from an adult in good health. The material sequenced was peripheral blood, taken on day 0 of MenACWY control vaccination.

The chain's CDR3 is CASSYRGPFGELFF. The CDR3, as DNA: TGTGCCAGCAGTTACAGGGGGCCCTTCGGGGAGCTGTTTTTT. V gene TRBV6-2 or TRBV6-3 combines with J gene TRBJ2-2, with TRBD1 identical over 7 bases. Germline V gives CDR1 MNHEY, CDR2 SVGEGT. The CDR3 runs 14 residues. V shed 2 bases and J 7 bases; nucleotides not matched to a gene: 4.